This T cell receptor beta chain appears in the sequencing data of a study of STAT3 mutations in large granular lymphocyte leukemia. Study-wide context: More than half of T-LGLL patients received immunosuppressive therapy. Findings and limits, study-wide: In several patients, dominant TCR clone burden exceeded STAT3 mutant burden, suggesting STAT3 mutation arose secondarily. Every T-cell large granular lymphocyte leukemia patient had at least one immunodominant TCR beta clonotype. No sample exists from the first appearance of each clone. TCR clonotype switching after therapy occurred in about 30% of the 18 patients.

There are 15 residues in the CDR3. Per germline, CDR1 LNHNV and CDR2 YYDKDF (reference sequence). Trimming took 1 base from V and 0 from J, leaving 9 bases between them. Measured with immunoSEQ multiplex PCR; TCRdb has only the in-frame clones, and not every one. The sample consists of about 5,500 clones, around 94% of them appearing once. This clone was seen once. What it binds is unknown. This sequence originates from a man aged 55 to 70 with T-cell large granular lymphocyte leukemia. Some clones in this sample may be carry-over from other donors' samples. The V call is TRBV15, the J call TRBJ2-5, with TRBD1 as a possible D gene (5 bases). Specimen: peripheral blood mononuclear cells. The CDR3 nucleotides read TGTGCCACCAGCAGAGGCAGGGCGTACCAAGAGACCCAGTACTTC. Residues: CATSRGRAYQETQYF.